This TCR beta chain was obtained from a study of blood T cell repertoires in COVID-19. Study background: There were acute and convalescent COVID-19 samples, and they came from the United States, Italy and Spain. T cells, B-cell-depleted T cells, or PBMCs supplied cDNA or gDNA.

There are many counts of this clone. Per the germline V gene, CDR1 is SGHRS and CDR2 is YFSETQ. The CDR3 is made up of 16 amino acids. V was pared by 4 bases and J by 6 bases, with 9 bases of the junction left unmatched. Source study methods: How many nucleated cells were present was estimated from reference gene primer amplification. The method was immunoSEQ multiplex PCR; TCRdb's version includes in-frame clones alone and lacks a portion of them. V and J calls and clone size follow that table, whereas D and trimming were derived from the DNA. The sample shows some 120,000 clones, 69% of them seen only once.

This chain links TRBV5-1 with TRBJ2-2, with 10 positions matching TRBD2. The TCR comes from a woman in her 70s with acute or convalescent COVID-19. The sample consisted of peripheral blood. The CDR3 is CASSPKAGGSAGELFF. CDR3 DNA sequence: TGCGCCAGCAGCCCCAAAGCGGGAGGGTCCGCCGGGGAGCTGTTTTTT. Looking up the rest from reference TRBV5-1 and TRBJ2-2 gives the full variable domain: KAGVTQTPRYLIKTRGQQVTLSCSPISGHRSVSWYQQTPGQGLQFLFEYFSETQRNKGNFPGRFSGRQFSNSRSEMNVSTLELGDSALYLCASSPKAGGSAGELFFGEGSRLTVL.